This T cell receptor (beta chain) was obtained from a study of blood T cell repertoires in COVID-19. Study overall: COVID-19 samples collected from the United States, Italy and Spain covered acute and convalescent phases. From T cells, B-cell-depleted T cells, or PBMCs came the material, which was cDNA or gDNA.

The V end lost 4 bases, the J end lost 2 bases, and 8 bases lay between the germline ends. The germline gives CDR1 SGHTA, CDR2 FQGNSA. The CDR3 length is 13 residues. How the authors handled the data: Scientists estimated how many nucleated cells there were by amplifying reference gene primers. Only in-frame clones appear in the TCRdb table, and some are missing; sequencing was by immunoSEQ multiplex PCR. Clone size and the V and J calls come from that table; the DNA yielded D and trimming. Of more than 200,000 clones listed, around 83% are singletons. The V and J genes are TRBV7-2 and TRBJ1-1, with D possibly TRBD1 on 6 matching bases. Specimen: peripheral blood. The receptor was isolated from a woman between 35 and 50 years old who had recovered from COVID-19. CDR3 amino acids: CASSWTVNTEAFF. The CDR3 nucleotides are TGTGCCAGCAGCTGGACAGTCAACACTGAAGCTTTCTTT.